Following are 14 T cell receptor beta chains from one sample sequenced in a study of T cell changes during pregnancy in multiple sclerosis. TCRdb's table, derived via immunoSEQ multiplex PCR, lists solely in-frame clones and lacks some. The data contain about 73,000 clones, around 92% of them singletons. Sequenced here: peripheral blood, sampled in the third trimester of pregnancy. Source of these receptors: a female donor in good health, enrolled as a control in a pregnancy study.

J is TRBJ2-7 and V is TRBV7-9, with 8 bases identical to TRBD1. CDR1 is SEHNR and CDR2 is FQNEAQ in the germline V gene (reference sequence). V gave up 5 bases and J gave up 7 bases; unmatched junction bases: 10. This CDR3 is built from 14 residues. The CDR3 region is CASSASTGGGEQYF. Here the CDR3 DNA reads TGTGCCAGCAGCGCGTCCACAGGGGGAGGAGAGCAGTACTTC.

V is TRBV28 and J is TRBJ2-3; perhaps TRBD2 as D (6 bases). Trimming left V 4 bases short and J 3 bases short, with 20 bases between. Germline lookup yields CDR1 MDHEN and CDR2 SYDVKM. The CDR3 sequence is 17 residues long. The CDR3 bases are TGTGCCAGCAGTTACCAACGCCGGGACTCCCAAACAGATACGCAGTATTTT. Its protein product is CASSYQRRDSQTDTQYF.

The chain recombines TRBV19 with TRBJ1-1; no reliable D call. Germline V gene sequence: CDR1 LNHDA, CDR2 SQIVND (reference sequence). The ends were cut back, 6 bases at V and 8 bases at J, with 19 bases in the middle. This CDR3 has 14 amino acids. The CDR3 DNA reads TGTGCCAGTAGCCCTGGACTGGCCGACGGAGAAGCTTTCTTT. It codes for CASSPGLADGEAFF.

The CDR3 nucleotides read TGTGCCAGCAGCCCCCCTACCAGCGGGGGCACCTACGAGCAGTACTTC. Translation gives CASSPPTSGGTYEQYF. The rearrangement joins TRBV9 to TRBJ2-7; 8 nucleotides match TRBD2. V lost 4 bases and J lost 2; bases outside the gene matches: 11. The CDR3 is 16 residues long. Germline V gene data show CDR1 as SGDLS and CDR2 as YYNGEE.

The chain uses TRBV28 and TRBJ2-4; D is unclear. Between the trimmed V and J ends, which lost 6 bases and 7 bases, there was a span of 16 bases. The germline V gene encodes CDR1 MDHEN and CDR2 SYDVKM. The CDR3 covers 14 residues. CDR3 in DNA: TGTGCCAGCAGGTACACCGAGTTCGGGAACATTCAGTACTTC. Protein sequence: CASRYTEFGNIQYF.

This clone occurred once. The rearrangement uses TRBV27 and TRBJ1-5, with a tentative D call TRBD1 (5 bases). The V and J ends lost 5 bases and 2 bases respectively, with 13 bases between them. There are 15 residues in the CDR3. The V gene's germline CDR1 is MNHEY and CDR2 SMNVEV (reference sequence). CDR3 sequence: CASSAYPGGNQPQHF. The CDR3, as DNA: TGTGCCAGCAGTGCCTACCCGGGGGGCAATCAGCCCCAGCATTTT.

This rearrangement joins TRBV2 to TRBJ2-3; TRBD1 matches at 9 bases. This CDR3 spans 13 amino acids. Trimming cost V 6 bases and J 5 bases; bases outside gene matches: 3. CDR1 is SNHLY, CDR2 FYNNEI, per germline. This chain's CDR3 is CASRTTGGDTQYF. CDR3 nucleotide sequence: TGTGCCAGCAGGACGACAGGGGGAGATACGCAGTATTTT.

CDR3 residues: CASSFQGITYEQYF. The DNA for the CDR3 is TGTGCCAGCAGCTTCCAGGGAATTACCTACGAGCAGTACTTC. V usage is TRBV11-2 and J usage is TRBJ2-7; tentative D call: TRBD1 (5 bases). The V end was cut by 3 bases, the J end by 2 bases, with 11 bases between. Germline lookup yields CDR1 SGHAT and CDR2 FQNNGV. This CDR3 is 14 amino acids long.

The chain joins TRBV4-1 to TRBJ1-2; possibly TRBD1 for D (6 bases). The CDR3 is made up of 16 amino acids. Trimming pared 0 bases from V and 4 bases from J, leaving 15 bases between. Germline V gives CDR1 MGHRA, CDR2 YSYEKL. In DNA, the CDR3 is TGCGCCAGCAGCCAAGACCCTCTTACAGGGCGCTATGGCTACACCTTC. Translating it yields CASSQDPLTGRYGYTF.

The CDR3 region is CASSLREWPTGELFF. The CDR3 nucleotides are TGTGCCAGCAGCTTAAGGGAGTGGCCCACCGGGGAGCTGTTTTTT. The chain is built from TRBV7-3 and TRBJ2-2, with a possible D match to TRBD2 (5 bases). Germline V lookup: CDR1 SGHTA, CDR2 FQGTGA. Trimming left V 1 base short and J 4 bases short, with 10 bases between. The CDR3 covers 15 residues.

CDR3 in DNA: TGTGCCAGTAGTGTACCGTTTAGGGGGCAGAGGGATAATTCACCCCTCCACTTT. Amino acid sequence: CASSVPFRGQRDNSPLHF. The chain carries TRBV19 and TRBJ1-6; 7 nucleotides align to TRBD1. CDR3 length: 18 residues. V shed 5 bases, J shed 5 bases, and the junction held 15 bases outside the gene matches. Germline values: CDR1 LNHDA, CDR2 SQIVND (reference sequence).

This chain connects TRBV19 to TRBJ1-6; 7 bases line up with TRBD1. CDR1 LNHDA and CDR2 SQIVND come from the germline V gene (reference sequence). V was clipped by 4 bases and J by 5 bases; unmatched bases: 8. The CDR3 runs to 16 residues. CDR3 in amino acids: CASSTRTGANNSPLHF. CDR3 DNA: TGTGCCAGTAGTACCCGGACAGGAGCTAATAATTCACCCCTCCACTTT.

This chain links TRBV6-6 with TRBJ1-1; 8 bases fit TRBD1. This CDR3 spans 15 amino acids. Per the germline V gene, CDR1 is MNHNY and CDR2 is SVGAGI (reference sequence). V lost 2 bases and J lost 4; bases outside the gene matches: 6. The CDR3 here is CASSYPQGASTEAFF. The CDR3 region has the DNA TGTGCCAGCAGTTACCCCCAGGGGGCCAGCACTGAAGCTTTCTTT.

The chain carries TRBV28 and TRBJ1-4; D is unclear. Trimming removed 8 bases at V and 11 bases at J, with 18 bases between. Germline V gives CDR1 MDHEN, CDR2 SYDVKM. This CDR3 comprises 13 residues. CDR3 in DNA: TGTGCCAGCGGTATGAGGGCGGCGGGGAAACTGTTTTTT. Translation gives CASGMRAAGKLFF.